This T cell receptor beta chain was identified in a study of blood T cell repertoires in COVID-19 (TCRdb year 2020). Notes on the research overall: The collaborator samples originated in the United States, Italy and Spain and spanned the acute and convalescent phases of COVID-19. Sample metadata almost always included a de-identified subject ID, COVID-19 status, age in years and sex. Where available, HLA class I and class II types were taken from metadata supplied by the sample provider and were not determined by assay-based typing. Subjects who had been exposed to COVID-19, were actively infected with it, or had recovered from it provided the deeply sampled blood TCRbeta repertoires that made up the dataset. Samples were obtained from the ongoing ImmuneRACE study (first 160 participants) and from 1,200 or so subjects provided by 6 global collaborators. The material from the prospective study consisted of cDNA or gDNA derived from T cells, B-cell-depleted T cells, or PBMCs. The repertoires were released in a freely available public database meant as a resource for research on the immune response to SARS-CoV-2.

Participants in the prospective study were aged roughly 18 to 90 years, lived in under 30 United States geographic areas, and enrolled through a virtual design. In the prospective study, participants were assigned to cohorts based on the clinical history participants reported in a screening survey and a study questionnaire. ImmuneRACE Cohort 3 recovered participants were defined by two consecutive negative NP/OP PCR tests, healthcare professional clearance, or symptom resolution. Each participant in the prospective study had whole blood, serum and a nasopharyngeal or oropharyngeal swab collected by mobile phlebotomists. Over a roughly 2-month period, participants in the prospective study had the option of providing additional blood draws and questionnaires. Before DNA extraction, prospective study blood samples were shipped either frozen or at room temperature. General conclusions and limits of the study: The quantity of clinical and demographic metadata differed by source and by participant and was supplied without curation.

TCRbeta CDR3 regions were amplified from genomic DNA using the immunoSEQ Assay, a bias-controlled multiplex PCR. The paper's data handling went like this. Nucleated cell counts per sample were estimated from amplification of reference gene primers within the assay. Sequence reads were collapsed and filtered to measure the absolute abundance of every unique TCRbeta CDR3 rearrangement. For each sample, productive Simpson clonality was calculated as the square root of Simpson's diversity index across productive rearrangements. Held by TCRdb, this immuneACCESS table contains in-frame sequences only and omits some clones. Under half of the omission traces to an unresolved V gene where checked; the cause of the rest is unknown. Clonal size and the V and J genes are those of that table, whereas D and trimming came from the DNA. The sample profile shows more than 110,000 clones; 75% to 90% of them were found once. The ten most abundant clones make up about 4.5% of the sample.

Counted from cysteine to phenylalanine, this CDR3 has 13 amino acids. The CDR3 DNA has 39 bases and is translated from base 1. The V end loses 2 bases and the J end loses 5 bases, and a stretch of 10 bases separates them. CDR1 SGHRS and CDR2 YFSETQ are derived from the germline V gene. As to this clone: Its antigen remains undetermined. Base-call qualities are not available, and no considerably larger clone is one nucleotide away.

The sequenced material came from PBMCs or T cells enriched from blood (not recorded which). The sequence was collected from a man over 45 who had recovered from COVID-19. Recombination connected TRBV5-1 to TRBJ2-5, with a tentative D gene TRBD2 over 6 matching bases. The sequence in DNA is TGCGCCAGCAGCTTCCTAGCGTCGGAGACCCAGTACTTC. It specifies CASSFLASETQYF.